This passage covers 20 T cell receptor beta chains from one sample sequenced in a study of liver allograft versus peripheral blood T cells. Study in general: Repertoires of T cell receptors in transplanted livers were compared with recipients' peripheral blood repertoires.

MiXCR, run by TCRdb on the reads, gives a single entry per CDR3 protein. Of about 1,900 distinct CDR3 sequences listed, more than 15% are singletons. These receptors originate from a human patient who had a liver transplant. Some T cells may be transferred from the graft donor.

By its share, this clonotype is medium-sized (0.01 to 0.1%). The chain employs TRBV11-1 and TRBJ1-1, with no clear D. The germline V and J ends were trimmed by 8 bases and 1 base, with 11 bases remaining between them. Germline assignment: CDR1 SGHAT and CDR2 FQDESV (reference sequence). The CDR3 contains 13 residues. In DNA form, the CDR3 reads TGTGCCAGCTCCGGACTGAGGAACACTGAAGCTTTCTTT. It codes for CASSGLRNTEAFF.

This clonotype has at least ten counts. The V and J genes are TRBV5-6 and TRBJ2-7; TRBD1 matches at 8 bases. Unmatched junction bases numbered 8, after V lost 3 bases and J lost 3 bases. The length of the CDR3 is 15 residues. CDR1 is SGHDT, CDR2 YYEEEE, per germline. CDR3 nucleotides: TGTGCCAGCAGCTGGGCCGGGACAGGCCTCTACGAGCAGTACTTC. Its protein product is CASSWAGTGLYEQYF.

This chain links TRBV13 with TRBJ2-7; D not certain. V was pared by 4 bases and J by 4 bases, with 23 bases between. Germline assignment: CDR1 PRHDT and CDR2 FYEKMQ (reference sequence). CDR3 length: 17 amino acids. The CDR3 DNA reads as TGTGCCAGCAGCTCCCAGATGGGCGACTCCTCAACATACGAGCAGTACTTC. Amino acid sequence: CASSSQMGDSSTYEQYF.

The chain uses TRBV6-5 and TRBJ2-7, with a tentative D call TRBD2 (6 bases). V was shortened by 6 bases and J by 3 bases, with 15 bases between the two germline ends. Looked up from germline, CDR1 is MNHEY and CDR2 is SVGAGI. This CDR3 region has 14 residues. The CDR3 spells CASSLGEVGYEQYF. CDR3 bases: TGTGCCAGCAGCTTAGGGGAGGTCGGCTACGAGCAGTACTTC.

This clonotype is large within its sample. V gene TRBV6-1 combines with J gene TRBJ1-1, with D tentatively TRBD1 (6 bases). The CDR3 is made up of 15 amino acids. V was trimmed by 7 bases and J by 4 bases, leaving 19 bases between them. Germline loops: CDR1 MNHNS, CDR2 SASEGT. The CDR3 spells CASTERGAEFTEAFF. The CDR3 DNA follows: TGTGCCAGCACTGAGCGGGGGGCAGAGTTCACTGAAGCTTTCTTT.

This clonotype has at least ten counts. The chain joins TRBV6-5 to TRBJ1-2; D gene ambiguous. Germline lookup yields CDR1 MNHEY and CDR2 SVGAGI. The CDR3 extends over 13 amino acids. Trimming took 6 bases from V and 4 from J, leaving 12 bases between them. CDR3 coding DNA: TGTGCCAGCAGCACCGGCGCTCCCTATGGCTACACCTTC. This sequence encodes CASSTGAPYGYTF.

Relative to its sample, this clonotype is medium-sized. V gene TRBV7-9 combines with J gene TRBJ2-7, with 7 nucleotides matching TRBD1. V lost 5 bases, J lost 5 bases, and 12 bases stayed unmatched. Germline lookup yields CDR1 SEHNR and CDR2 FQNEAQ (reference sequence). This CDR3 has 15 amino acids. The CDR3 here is CASSLGWDSGHEQYF. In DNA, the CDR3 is TGTGCCAGCAGCCTAGGGTGGGACAGTGGCCACGAGCAGTACTTC.

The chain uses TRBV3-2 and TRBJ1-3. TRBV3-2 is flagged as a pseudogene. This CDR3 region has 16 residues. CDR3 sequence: CASSQRWGSSGNTIYF. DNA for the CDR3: TGTGCCAGCAGCCAAAGGTGGGGGAGCTCTGGAAACACCATATATTTT.

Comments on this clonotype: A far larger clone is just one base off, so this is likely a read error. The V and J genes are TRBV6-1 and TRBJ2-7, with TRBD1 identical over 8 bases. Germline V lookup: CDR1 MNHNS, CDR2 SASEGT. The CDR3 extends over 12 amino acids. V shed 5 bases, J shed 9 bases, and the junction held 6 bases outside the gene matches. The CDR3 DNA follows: TGTGCCAGCAGTTACTCGGGGACAGGGCAGTACTTC. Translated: CASSYSGTGQYF.

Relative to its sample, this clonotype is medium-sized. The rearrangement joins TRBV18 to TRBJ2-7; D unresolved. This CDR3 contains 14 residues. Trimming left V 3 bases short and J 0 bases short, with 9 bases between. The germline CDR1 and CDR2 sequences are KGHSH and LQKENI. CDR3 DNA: TGTGCCAGCTCACCTGAAACCCGCTCCTACGAGCAGTACTTC. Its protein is CASSPETRSYEQYF.

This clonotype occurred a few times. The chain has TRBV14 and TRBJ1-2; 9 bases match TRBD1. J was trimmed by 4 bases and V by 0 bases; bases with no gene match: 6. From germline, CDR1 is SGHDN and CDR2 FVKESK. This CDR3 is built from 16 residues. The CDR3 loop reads CASSQDYRDRVYGYTF. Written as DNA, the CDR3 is TGTGCCAGCAGCCAAGATTACCGGGACAGGGTCTATGGCTACACCTTC.

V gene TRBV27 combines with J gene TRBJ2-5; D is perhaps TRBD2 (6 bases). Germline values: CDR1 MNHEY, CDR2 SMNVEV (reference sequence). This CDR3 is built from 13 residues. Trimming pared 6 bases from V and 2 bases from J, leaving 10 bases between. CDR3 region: CASSGTPQETQYF. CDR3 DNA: TGTGCCAGCAGCGGGACTCCACAAGAGACCCAGTACTTC.

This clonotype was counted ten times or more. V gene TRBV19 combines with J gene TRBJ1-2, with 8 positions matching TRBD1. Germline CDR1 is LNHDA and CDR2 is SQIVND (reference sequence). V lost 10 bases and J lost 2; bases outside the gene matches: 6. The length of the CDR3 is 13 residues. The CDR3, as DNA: TGTGCCACTTGGACAGGGCCGAACTATGGCTACACCTTC. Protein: CATWTGPNYGYTF.

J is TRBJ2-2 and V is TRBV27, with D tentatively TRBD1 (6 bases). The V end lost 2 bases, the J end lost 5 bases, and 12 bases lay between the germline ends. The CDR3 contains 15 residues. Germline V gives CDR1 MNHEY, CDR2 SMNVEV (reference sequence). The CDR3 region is CASSLAGGRTGELFF. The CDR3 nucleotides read TGTGCCAGCAGTTTAGCTGGGGGCCGGACCGGGGAGCTGTTTTTT.

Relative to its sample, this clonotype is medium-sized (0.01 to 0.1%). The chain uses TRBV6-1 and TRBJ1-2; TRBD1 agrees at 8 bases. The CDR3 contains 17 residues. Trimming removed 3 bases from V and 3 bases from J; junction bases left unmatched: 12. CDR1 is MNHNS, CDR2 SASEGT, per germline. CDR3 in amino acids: CASSDPARTGRHYGYTF. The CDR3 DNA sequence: TGTGCCAGCAGTGATCCCGCTCGGACAGGGCGTCACTATGGCTACACCTTC.

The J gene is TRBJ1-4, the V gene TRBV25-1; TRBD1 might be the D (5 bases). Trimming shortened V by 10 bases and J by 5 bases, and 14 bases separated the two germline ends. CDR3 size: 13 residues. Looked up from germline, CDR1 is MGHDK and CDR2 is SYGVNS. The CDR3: CATRHGANEKLFF. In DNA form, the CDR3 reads TGTGCCACCCGCCACGGGGCGAATGAAAAACTGTTTTTT.

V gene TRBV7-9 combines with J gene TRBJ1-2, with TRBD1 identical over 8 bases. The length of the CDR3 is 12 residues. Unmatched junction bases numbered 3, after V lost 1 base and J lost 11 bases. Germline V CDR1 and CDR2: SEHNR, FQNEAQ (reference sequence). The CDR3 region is CASSLDRGGYTF. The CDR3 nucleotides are TGTGCCAGCAGCTTAGACAGGGGGGGGTACACCTTC.

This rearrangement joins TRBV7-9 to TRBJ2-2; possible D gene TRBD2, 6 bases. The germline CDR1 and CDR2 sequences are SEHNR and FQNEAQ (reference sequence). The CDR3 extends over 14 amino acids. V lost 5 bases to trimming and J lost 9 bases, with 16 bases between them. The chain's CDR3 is CASSRDSMLRELFF. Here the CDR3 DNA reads TGTGCCAGCAGCCGGGACTCCATGCTCCGGGAGCTGTTTTTT.

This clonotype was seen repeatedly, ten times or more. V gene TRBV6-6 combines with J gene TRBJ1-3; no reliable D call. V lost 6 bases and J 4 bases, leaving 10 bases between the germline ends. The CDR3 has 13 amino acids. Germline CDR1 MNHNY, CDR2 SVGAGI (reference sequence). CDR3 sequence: CASSPMRGNTIYF. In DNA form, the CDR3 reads TGTGCCAGCAGCCCGATGAGAGGAAACACCATATATTTT.

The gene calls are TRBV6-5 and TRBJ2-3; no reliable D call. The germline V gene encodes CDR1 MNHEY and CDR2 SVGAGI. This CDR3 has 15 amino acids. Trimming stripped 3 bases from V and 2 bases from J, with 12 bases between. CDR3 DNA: TGTGCCAGCAGTTATAACGACCCCATCACAGATACGCAGTATTTT. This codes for CASSYNDPITDTQYF.